Each of the 27 T cell receptor beta chains below was sequenced from the same sample in a study of cytomegalovirus exposure and HLA in healthy donors. The method was immunoSEQ multiplex PCR; TCRdb's version includes in-frame clones alone and lacks a portion of them. The sample yields 150,000 to 200,000 clones, 85% seen once. Sample: PBMCs. The source of these receptors is a man younger than 45 in good health and CMV-seropositive.

The chain carries TRBV5-6 and TRBJ2-7; 7 nucleotides match TRBD1. The CDR3 runs to 15 residues. Unmatched junction bases numbered 11, after V lost 3 bases and J lost 5 bases. CDR1 is SGHDT, CDR2 YYEEEE, per germline. CDR3 sequence: CASSSRDRGSNEQYF. CDR3 nucleotides: TGTGCCAGCAGCTCCCGGGACAGAGGTTCCAACGAGCAGTACTTC.

The chain has TRBV5-4 and TRBJ1-4; D is uncertain. With 0 bases removed from V and 5 bases from J, the gap between germline ends came to 11 bases. The CDR3 is made up of 15 amino acids. Germline V lookup: CDR1 SGHNT, CDR2 YYREEE (reference sequence). CDR3 residues: CASSLAEGMNEKLFF. CDR3 in DNA: TGTGCCAGCAGCTTGGCCGAGGGTATGAATGAAAAACTGTTTTTT.

The CDR3 reads CASSWTSHGGELFF. For the CDR3, the DNA is TGTGCCAGCAGCTGGACTAGTCATGGCGGGGAGCTGTTTTTT. The V and J genes are TRBV7-6 and TRBJ2-2; 7 bases match TRBD2. The CDR3 loop spans 14 amino acids. Germline V gives CDR1 SGHVS, CDR2 FNYEAQ. Germline trimming cut 4 bases from V and 7 bases from J; bases unmatched to any gene: 6.

V is TRBV4-2 and J is TRBJ2-2; TRBD2 matches at 7 bases. The CDR3 runs 16 residues. V lost 4 bases, J lost 5 bases, and 10 bases stayed unmatched. Germline-derived CDR1 and CDR2 are LGHNA and YNFKEQ. The CDR3 region is CASSPPGSGPTGELFF. The CDR3 DNA reads TGTGCCAGCAGCCCTCCTGGTAGCGGGCCTACCGGGGAGCTGTTTTTT.

The chain carries TRBV7-8 and TRBJ2-7, with 7 nucleotides matching TRBD2. The junction had 4 bases not matched to a gene; V was cut back by 1 base and J by 7 bases. This CDR3 is built from 13 residues. Germline V gene sequence: CDR1 SGHVS, CDR2 FQNEAQ. This CDR3 is CASSLGGGEEQYF. DNA for the CDR3: TGTGCCAGCAGCTTAGGCGGGGGAGAGGAGCAGTACTTC.

The chain couples TRBV4-3 to TRBJ2-6; D ambiguous. Per germline, CDR1 LGHNA and CDR2 YSLEER. V was cut by 0 bases and J by 0 bases, with 3 bases left in between. The CDR3 sequence is 15 residues long. The CDR3 nucleotides read TGCGCCAGCAGCCAAGACCTCTCTGGGGCCAACGTCCTGACTTTC. It specifies CASSQDLSGANVLTF.

The chain couples TRBV5-1 to TRBJ2-2; no clear D gene. Germline V gives CDR1 SGHRS, CDR2 YFSETQ. V lost 0 bases, J lost 5 bases, and 17 bases lay in between. The CDR3 runs to 17 residues. CDR3 DNA sequence: TGCGCCAGCAGCTTGGACCCCCCCCGCGGAGCAACCGGGGAGCTGTTTTTT. Translation gives CASSLDPPRGATGELFF.

The rearrangement joins TRBV6-5 to TRBJ1-3; TRBD1 is a possible D gene (6 bases). Per germline, CDR1 MNHEY and CDR2 SVGAGI. The CDR3 consists of 16 residues. V dropped 3 bases and J dropped 4 bases, with 16 bases sitting between them. The CDR3 spells CASSYATGSSGNTIYF. Here the CDR3 DNA reads TGTGCCAGCAGTTATGCCACAGGGTCTTCAGGAAACACCATATATTTT.

The chain has TRBV18 and TRBJ2-4; TRBD2 aligns across 7 bases. This CDR3 spans 16 amino acids. From germline, CDR1 is KGHSH and CDR2 LQKENI. Trimming cost V 1 base and J 0 bases; bases outside gene matches: 3. The CDR3 here is CASSPLREGAKNIQYF. CDR3 sequence (DNA): TGTGCCAGCTCACCACTGAGGGAGGGAGCCAAAAACATTCAGTACTTC.

The rearrangement joins TRBV1 to TRBJ1-4. TRBV1 is a recognized pseudogene. The CDR3 contains 16 residues. The CDR3 region is CTSSYLEVGGGEKLFF. CDR3 coding DNA: TGCACCAGCAGCTATCTCGAGGTAGGGGGGGGTGAAAAACTGTTTTTT.

This clone has only a few counts. This chain joins TRBV19 and TRBJ2-7, with 8 bases lining up with TRBD1. The CDR3 covers 12 residues. In germline, CDR1 is LNHDA, CDR2 SQIVND (reference sequence). V lost 9 bases, J lost 3 bases, and 4 bases stayed unmatched. CDR3: CASGQGIYEQYF. The CDR3 region has the DNA TGTGCCAGCGGACAGGGAATCTACGAGCAGTACTTC.

The chain employs TRBV10-3 and TRBJ1-6; 8 nucleotides agree with TRBD1. The CDR3 totals 18 residues. Germline CDR1 and CDR2: ENHRY and SYGVKD. Trimming removed 8 bases from V and 0 bases from J; junction bases left unmatched: 12. The CDR3 loop reads CAILGQALVSSYNSPLHF. Written as DNA, the CDR3 is TGTGCCATCCTGGGACAGGCATTAGTAAGCTCCTATAATTCACCCCTCCACTTT.

This clone was counted many times. The chain carries TRBV19 and TRBJ2-3; 11 bases line up with TRBD2. The CDR3 consists of 16 residues. Germline loops: CDR1 LNHDA, CDR2 SQIVND (reference sequence). The V segment lost 6 bases and the J segment 4 bases; nucleotides outside the gene matches: 9. The CDR3 DNA reads TGTGCCAGTAGCATCCCTAGCGGGGGGTCCCCAGATACGCAGTATTTT. Encoded protein: CASSIPSGGSPDTQYF.

The chain is built from TRBV19 and TRBJ1-1; possible D gene TRBD1, 6 bases. Germline V gives CDR1 LNHDA, CDR2 SQIVND (reference sequence). The CDR3 spans 13 residues. V dropped 6 bases and J dropped 5 bases, with 13 bases sitting between them. Here the CDR3 DNA reads TGTGCCAGTAGGACAGGTGTTGGGACTGAAGCTTTCTTT. Protein sequence: CASRTGVGTEAFF.

J is TRBJ2-1 and V is TRBV7-6; 9 bases match TRBD1. After removal of 5 bases from V and 6 bases from J, the junction contained 11 bases not matched to a gene. Germline loops: CDR1 SGHVS, CDR2 FNYEAQ. The CDR3 totals 16 residues. DNA for the CDR3: TGTGCCAGCAGCCTGCCAGGGACAGGGATCGCCAATGAGCAGTTCTTC. This translates into CASSLPGTGIANEQFF.

This chain uses TRBV15 with TRBJ1-1, with a possible D match to TRBD1 (6 bases). The V and J ends lost 5 bases and 1 base respectively, with 8 bases between them. The germline CDR1 and CDR2 sequences are LNHNV and YYDKDF (reference sequence). The CDR3 runs 13 residues. CDR3 residues: CATSADRNTEAFF. In DNA, the CDR3 is TGTGCCACCAGCGCGGACAGGAACACTGAAGCTTTCTTT.

This clone was seen a handful of times. This sequence joins TRBV5-1 and TRBJ1-2, with D tentatively TRBD1 (6 bases). In germline, CDR1 is SGHRS, CDR2 YFSETQ. CDR3 length equals 14 residues. Trimming took 4 bases from V and 1 from J, leaving 11 bases between them. The CDR3 bases are TGCGCCAGCAGCAACCGGGACAATAACTATGGCTACACCTTC. Its protein is CASSNRDNNYGYTF. Supplemented by reference TRBV5-1 and TRBJ1-2, the full variable domain reads KAGVTQTPRYLIKTRGQQVTLSCSPISGHRSVSWYQQTPGQGLQFLFEYFSETQRNKGNFPGRFSGRQFSNSRSEMNVSTLELGDSALYLCASSNRDNNYGYTFGSGTRLTVV.

This sequence joins TRBV12-5 and TRBJ1-5; 8 bases map to TRBD1. This CDR3 has 18 amino acids. The germline V gene has CDR1 LGHNT and CDR2 FRNRAP. The J segment lost 0 bases and the V segment lost 2 bases, leaving 9 bases of the junction unmatched. CDR3 amino acids: CASGLHRGGLYSNQPQHF. As DNA, the CDR3 is TGTGCTAGTGGTTTGCACAGGGGGGGGTTATATAGCAATCAGCCCCAGCATTTT.

CDR3 protein: CASSYSIGQGGDTQYF. DNA of the CDR3: TGTGCCAGCAGCTATTCGATTGGACAGGGTGGCGATACGCAGTATTTT. This chain connects TRBV11-1 to TRBJ2-3; 8 bases match TRBD1. V shed 4 bases and J 6 bases; nucleotides not matched to a gene: 12. CDR3 length: 16 residues. CDR1 SGHAT and CDR2 FQDESV come from the germline V gene (reference sequence). Supplemented by reference TRBV11-1 and TRBJ2-3, the full variable domain reads EAEVAQSPRYKITEKSQAVAFWCDPISGHATLYWYRQILGQGPELLVQFQDESVVDDSQLPKDRFSAERLKGVDSTLKIQPAELGDSAMYLCASSYSIGQGGDTQYFGPGTRLTVL.

The CDR3 DNA sequence: TGTGCCAGCAGTTCGAGGAATGTCAATCAGCCCCAGCATTTT. Protein product: CASSSRNVNQPQHF. V usage is TRBV27 and J usage is TRBJ1-5; D gene ambiguous. The germline V gene encodes CDR1 MNHEY and CDR2 SMNVEV (reference sequence). V was trimmed by 4 bases and J by 3 bases, leaving 10 bases between them. This CDR3 has 14 amino acids.

This chain connects TRBV28 to TRBJ2-7; D perhaps matches TRBD2 (5 bases). V lost 5 bases to trimming and J lost 4 bases, with 15 bases between them. Per the germline V gene, CDR1 is MDHEN and CDR2 is SYDVKM. This CDR3 has 14 residues. DNA for the CDR3: TGTGCCAGCAGTCCCTCGGGGTGGGAGTACGAGCAGTACTTC. Protein product: CASSPSGWEYEQYF.

This clone was recorded only once. In nucleotides, the CDR3 is TGTGCCAGCAGCCAAGATCTTGCTGGGGGCGGAGCAGATACGCAGTATTTT. This gives the protein CASSQDLAGGGADTQYF. The chain is built from TRBV4-2 and TRBJ2-3, with a weak D call TRBD1 (6 bases). The CDR3 spans 17 residues. Germline V gene lookup returns CDR1 LGHNA and CDR2 YNFKEQ. V lost 0 bases and J lost 4, with 17 bases in between.

The chain carries TRBV19 and TRBJ1-3; the match to TRBD1 covers 10 bases. The CDR3 spans 20 residues. V gave up 7 bases and J gave up 0 bases; unmatched junction bases: 18. Germline CDR1 reads LNHDA; CDR2 reads SQIVND (reference sequence). The CDR3, as DNA: TGTGCCAGTAACCCTTGGGGTTTGGGGACAGGGGACTTCTCTGGAAACACCATATATTTT. This sequence encodes CASNPWGLGTGDFSGNTIYF.

This clone was seen a handful of times. The rearrangement joins TRBV6-5 to TRBJ2-7, with no clear D. With 0 bases removed from V and 0 bases from J, the gap between germline ends came to 12 bases. CDR1 is MNHEY, CDR2 SVGAGI, per germline. The CDR3 extends over 16 amino acids. CDR3 bases: TGTGCCAGCAGTTACTCGAGTCCACCGAGCTCCTACGAGCAGTACTTC. This translates into CASSYSSPPSSYEQYF.

CDR3 residues: CASSAGTGAGNTIYF. The CDR3 nucleotides read TGCGCCAGCAGCGCCGGGACAGGGGCTGGAAACACCATATATTTT. The chain uses TRBV4-3 and TRBJ1-3; 10 positions match TRBD1. The CDR3 covers 15 residues. J was trimmed by 2 bases and V by 5 bases; bases with no gene match: 3. Germline CDR1 LGHNA, CDR2 YSLEER.

The J gene is TRBJ2-1, the V gene TRBV21-1; the table calls TRBD1, which could not be checked here. TRBV21-1 is flagged as a pseudogene. CDR3 length equals 11 residues. CDR3 region: CASRQGYEQFF. The CDR3, as DNA: TGTGCCAGCAGGCAGGGGTATGAGCAGTTCTTC.

V usage is TRBV7-2 and J usage is TRBJ2-1; TRBD2 might be the D (6 bases). Germline-derived CDR1 and CDR2 are SGHTA and FQGNSA. There are 16 residues in the CDR3. Trimming stripped 5 bases from V and 4 bases from J, with 18 bases between. CDR3 residues: CASSIQGMAGYNEQFF. As DNA, the CDR3 is TGTGCCAGCAGCATCCAGGGCATGGCGGGGTACAATGAGCAGTTCTTC.